This TCR beta chain was observed in a study of OX40 agonist ivuxolimab in advanced cancers. This CDR3 region has 11 residues. CDR1 ENHRY and CDR2 SYGVKD come from the germline V gene. Trimming removed 8 bases at V and 2 bases at J, with 7 bases between. Libraries were prepared by immunoSEQ multiplex PCR; TCRdb keeps only in-frame clonotypes and omits some of them. Of 59,000 or so clones listed, about 89% are singletons. The sequences come from CD4+ or CD8+ T cells sorted from blood, collected in a trial of the OX40 agonist ivuxolimab. V is TRBV10-3 and J is TRBJ2-7; no definite D call. This TCR came from an adult with an advanced solid tumor such as melanoma, head and neck, liver or kidney cancer. The CDR3 nucleotides read TGTGCCATCGGGCAGACCTACGAGCAGTACTTC. It codes for CAIGQTYEQYF.